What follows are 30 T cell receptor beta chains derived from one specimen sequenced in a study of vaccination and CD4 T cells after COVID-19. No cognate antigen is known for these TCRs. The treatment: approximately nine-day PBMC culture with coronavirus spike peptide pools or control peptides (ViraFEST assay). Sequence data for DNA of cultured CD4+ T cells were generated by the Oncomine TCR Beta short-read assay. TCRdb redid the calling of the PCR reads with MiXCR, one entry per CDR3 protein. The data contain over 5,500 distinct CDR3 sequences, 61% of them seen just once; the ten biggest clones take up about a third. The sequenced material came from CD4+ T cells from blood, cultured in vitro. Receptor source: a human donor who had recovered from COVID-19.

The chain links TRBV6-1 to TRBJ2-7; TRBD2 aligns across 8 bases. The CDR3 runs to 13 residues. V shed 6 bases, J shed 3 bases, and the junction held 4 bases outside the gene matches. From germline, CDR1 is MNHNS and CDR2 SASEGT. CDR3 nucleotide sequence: TGTGCCAGCAGCACGGGACTAGACTACGAGCAGTACTTC. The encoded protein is CASSTGLDYEQYF.

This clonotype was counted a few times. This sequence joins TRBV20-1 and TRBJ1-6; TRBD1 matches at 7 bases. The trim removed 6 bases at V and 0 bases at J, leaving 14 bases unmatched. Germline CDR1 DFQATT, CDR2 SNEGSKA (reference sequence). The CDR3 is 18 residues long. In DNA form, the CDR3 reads TGCAGTGCCCTGCCCCTAGGACAGGCGAGCTCCTATAATTCACCCCTCCACTTT. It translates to CSALPLGQASSYNSPLHF.

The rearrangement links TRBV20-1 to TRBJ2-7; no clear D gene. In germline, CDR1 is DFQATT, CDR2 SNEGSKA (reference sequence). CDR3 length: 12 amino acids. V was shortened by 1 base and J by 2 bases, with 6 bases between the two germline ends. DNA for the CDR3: TGCAGTGCTAGAGGACAAACCTACGAGCAGTACTTC. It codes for CSARGQTYEQYF.

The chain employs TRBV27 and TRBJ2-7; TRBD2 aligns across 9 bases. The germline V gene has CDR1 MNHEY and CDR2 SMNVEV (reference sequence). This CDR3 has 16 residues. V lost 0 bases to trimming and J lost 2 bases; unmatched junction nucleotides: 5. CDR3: CASSLSRLAGTYEQYF. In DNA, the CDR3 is TGTGCCAGCAGTTTATCGAGGCTAGCGGGGACCTACGAGCAGTACTTC.

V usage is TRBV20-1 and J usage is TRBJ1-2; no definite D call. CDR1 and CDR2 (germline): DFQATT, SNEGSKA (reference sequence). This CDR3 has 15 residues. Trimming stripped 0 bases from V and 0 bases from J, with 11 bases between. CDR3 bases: TGCAGTGCTAGAGATTCTCGAGGAACTAACTATGGCTACACCTTC. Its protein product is CSARDSRGTNYGYTF.

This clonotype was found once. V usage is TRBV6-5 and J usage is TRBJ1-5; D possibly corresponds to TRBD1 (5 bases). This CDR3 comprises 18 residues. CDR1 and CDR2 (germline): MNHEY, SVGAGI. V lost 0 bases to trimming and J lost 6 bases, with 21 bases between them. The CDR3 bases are TGTGCCAGCAGTTACTCAGCCCGCACAGGTGAAAGGGGTCAGCCCCAGCATTTT. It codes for CASSYSARTGERGQPQHF.

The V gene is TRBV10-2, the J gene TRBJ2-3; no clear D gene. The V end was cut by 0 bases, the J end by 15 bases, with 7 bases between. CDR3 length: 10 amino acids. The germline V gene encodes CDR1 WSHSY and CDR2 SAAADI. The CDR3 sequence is CASSESRLYF. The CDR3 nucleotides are TGCGCCAGCAGTGAGTCAAGGCTCTATTTT.

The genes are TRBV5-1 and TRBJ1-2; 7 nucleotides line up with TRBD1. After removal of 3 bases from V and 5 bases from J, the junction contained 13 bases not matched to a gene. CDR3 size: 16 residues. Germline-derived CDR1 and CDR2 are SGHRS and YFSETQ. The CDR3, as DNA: TGCGCCAGCAGCTCATCCCCAGGGGGGACGTTGTATGGCTACACCTTC. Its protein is CASSSSPGGTLYGYTF.

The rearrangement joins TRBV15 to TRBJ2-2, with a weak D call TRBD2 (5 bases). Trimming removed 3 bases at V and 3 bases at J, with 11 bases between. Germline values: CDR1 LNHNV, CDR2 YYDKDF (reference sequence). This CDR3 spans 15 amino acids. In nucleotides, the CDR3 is TGTGCCACCAGCAGGGACTCAGTGGACACCGGGGAGCTGTTTTTT. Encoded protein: CATSRDSVDTGELFF.

CDR3 in amino acids: CSAPGQGADTQYF. The CDR3 DNA follows: TGCAGTGCCCCGGGACAGGGGGCTGATACGCAGTATTTT. V and J are TRBV20-1 and TRBJ2-3; 12 bases fit TRBD1. V trimming: 6 bases; J trimming: 6 bases; junction bases outside the gene matches: 4. This CDR3 has 13 residues. CDR1 is DFQATT and CDR2 is SNEGSKA in the germline V gene (reference sequence).

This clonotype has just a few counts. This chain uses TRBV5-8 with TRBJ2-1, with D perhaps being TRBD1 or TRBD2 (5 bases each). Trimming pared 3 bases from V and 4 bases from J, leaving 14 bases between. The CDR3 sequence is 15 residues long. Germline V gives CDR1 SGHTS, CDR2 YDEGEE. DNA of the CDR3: TGTGCCAGCAGCTCCGGGACGGGGCGGTACAATGAGCAGTTCTTC. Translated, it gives CASSSGTGRYNEQFF. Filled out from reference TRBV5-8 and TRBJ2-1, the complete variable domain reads EAGVTQSPTHLIKTRGQQATLRCSPISGHTSVYWYQQALGLGLQFLLWYDEGEERNRGNFPPRFSGRQFPNYSSELNVNALELEDSALYLCASSSGTGRYNEQFFGPGTRLTVL.

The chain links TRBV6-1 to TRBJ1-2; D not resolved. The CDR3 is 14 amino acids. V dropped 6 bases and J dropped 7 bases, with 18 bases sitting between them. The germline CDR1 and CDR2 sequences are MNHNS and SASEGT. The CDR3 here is CASSLERTASGYTF. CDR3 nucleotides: TGTGCCAGCAGCCTGGAGCGGACGGCTAGTGGCTACACCTTC.

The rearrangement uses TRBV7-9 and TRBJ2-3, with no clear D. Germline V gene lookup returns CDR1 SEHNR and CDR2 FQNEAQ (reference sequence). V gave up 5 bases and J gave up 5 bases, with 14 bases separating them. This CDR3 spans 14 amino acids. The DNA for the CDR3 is TGTGCCAGCAGCCCCCCCAGGTTCGAAGATACGCAGTATTTT. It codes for CASSPPRFEDTQYF.

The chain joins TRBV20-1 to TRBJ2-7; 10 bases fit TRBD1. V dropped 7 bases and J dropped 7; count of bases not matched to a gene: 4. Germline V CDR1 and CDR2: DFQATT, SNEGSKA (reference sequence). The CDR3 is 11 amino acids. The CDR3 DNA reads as TGCAGTGGACAGGGGGCAGAAGAGCAGTACTTC. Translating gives CSGQGAEEQYF.

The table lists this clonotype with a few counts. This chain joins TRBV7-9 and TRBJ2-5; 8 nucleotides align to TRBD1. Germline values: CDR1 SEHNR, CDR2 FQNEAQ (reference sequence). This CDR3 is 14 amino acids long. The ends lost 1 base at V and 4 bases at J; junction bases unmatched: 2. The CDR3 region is CASSLGRGRETQYF. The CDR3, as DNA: TGTGCCAGCAGCTTAGGCAGGGGGCGAGAGACCCAGTACTTC.

The CDR3 is CASSVDKNYGYTF. The DNA for the CDR3 is TGCGCCAGCAGCGTAGACAAGAACTATGGCTACACCTTC. The gene calls are TRBV5-1 and TRBJ1-2; D is unresolved. The CDR3 is made up of 13 amino acids. V gave up 4 bases and J gave up 2 bases, with 9 bases separating them. CDR1 is SGHRS, CDR2 YFSETQ, per germline.

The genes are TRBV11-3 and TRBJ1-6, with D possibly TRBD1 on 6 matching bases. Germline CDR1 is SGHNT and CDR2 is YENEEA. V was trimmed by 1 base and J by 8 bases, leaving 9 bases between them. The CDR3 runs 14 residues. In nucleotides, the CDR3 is TGTGCCAGCAGCTTAGTTAGGGGGGATTCACCCCTCCACTTT. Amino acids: CASSLVRGDSPLHF.

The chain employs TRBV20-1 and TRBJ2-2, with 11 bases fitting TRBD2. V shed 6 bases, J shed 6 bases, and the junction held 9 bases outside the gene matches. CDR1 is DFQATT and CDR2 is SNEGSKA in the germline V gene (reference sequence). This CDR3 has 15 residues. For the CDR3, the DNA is TGCAGTGCCCATCGTCCGGGACTAGCGGCCGGGGAGCTGTTTTTT. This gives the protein CSAHRPGLAAGELFF.

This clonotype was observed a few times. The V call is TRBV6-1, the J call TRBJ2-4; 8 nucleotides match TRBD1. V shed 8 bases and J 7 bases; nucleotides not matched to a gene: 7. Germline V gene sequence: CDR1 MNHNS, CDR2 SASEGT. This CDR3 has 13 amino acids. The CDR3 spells CASSRGLGNIQYF. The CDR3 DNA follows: TGTGCCAGCTCCAGGGGGCTCGGTAACATTCAGTACTTC.

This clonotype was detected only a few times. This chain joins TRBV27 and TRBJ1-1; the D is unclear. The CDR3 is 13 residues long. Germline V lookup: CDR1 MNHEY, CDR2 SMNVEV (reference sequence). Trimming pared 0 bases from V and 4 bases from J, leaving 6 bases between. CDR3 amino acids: CASSLSAFTEAFF. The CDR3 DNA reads TGTGCCAGCAGTTTATCCGCTTTCACTGAAGCTTTCTTT.

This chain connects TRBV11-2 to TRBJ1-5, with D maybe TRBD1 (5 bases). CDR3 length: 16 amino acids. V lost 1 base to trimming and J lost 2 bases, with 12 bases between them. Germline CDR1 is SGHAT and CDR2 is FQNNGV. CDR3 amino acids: CASSLGGGGGNQPQHF. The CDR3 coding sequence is TGTGCCAGCAGCTTAGGGGGTGGGGGTGGCAATCAGCCCCAGCATTTT.

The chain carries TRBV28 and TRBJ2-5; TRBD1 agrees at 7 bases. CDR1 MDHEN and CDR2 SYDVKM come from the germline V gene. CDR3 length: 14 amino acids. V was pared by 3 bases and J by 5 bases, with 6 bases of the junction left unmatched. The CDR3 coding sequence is TGTGCCAGCAGTTTCCAGGGGGTCAGGGAGACCCAGTACTTC. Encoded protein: CASSFQGVRETQYF.

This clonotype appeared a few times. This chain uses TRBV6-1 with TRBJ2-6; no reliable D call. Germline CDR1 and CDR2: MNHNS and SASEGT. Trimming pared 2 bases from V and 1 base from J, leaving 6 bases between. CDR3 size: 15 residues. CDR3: CASSESWSGANVLTF. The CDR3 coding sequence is TGTGCCAGCAGTGAATCGTGGTCTGGGGCCAACGTCCTGACTTTC.

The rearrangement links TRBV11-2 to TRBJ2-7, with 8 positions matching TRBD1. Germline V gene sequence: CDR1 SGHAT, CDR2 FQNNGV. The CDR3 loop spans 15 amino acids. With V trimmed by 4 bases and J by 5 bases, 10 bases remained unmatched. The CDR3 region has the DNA TGTGCCAGCAGCTGGGGACAGGAGCTGCTCGACGAGCAGTACTTC. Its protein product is CASSWGQELLDEQYF.

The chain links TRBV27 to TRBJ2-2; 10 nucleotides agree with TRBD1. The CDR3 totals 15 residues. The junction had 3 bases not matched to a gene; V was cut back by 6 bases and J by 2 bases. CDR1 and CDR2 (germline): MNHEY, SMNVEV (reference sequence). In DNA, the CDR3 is TGTGCCAGCAGAAGGGACAGGGGAAACACCGGGGAGCTGTTTTTT. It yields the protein CASRRDRGNTGELFF.

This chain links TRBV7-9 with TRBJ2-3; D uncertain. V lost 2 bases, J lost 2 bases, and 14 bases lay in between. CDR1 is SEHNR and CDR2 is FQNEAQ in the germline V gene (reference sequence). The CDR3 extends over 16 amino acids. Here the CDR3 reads CASSLLRYGVTDTQYF. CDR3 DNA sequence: TGTGCCAGCAGCTTATTGCGATACGGAGTCACAGATACGCAGTATTTT.

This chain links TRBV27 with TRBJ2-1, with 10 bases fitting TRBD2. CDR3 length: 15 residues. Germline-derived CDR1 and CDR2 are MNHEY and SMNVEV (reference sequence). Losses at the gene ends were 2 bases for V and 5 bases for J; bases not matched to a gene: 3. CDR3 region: CASSLSGRDHNEQFF. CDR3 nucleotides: TGTGCCAGCAGTTTAAGCGGGAGGGACCACAATGAGCAGTTCTTC.

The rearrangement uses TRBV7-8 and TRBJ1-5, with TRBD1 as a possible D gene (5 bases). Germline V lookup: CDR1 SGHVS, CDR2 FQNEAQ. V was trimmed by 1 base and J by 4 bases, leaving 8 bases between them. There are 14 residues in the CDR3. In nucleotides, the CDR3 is TGTGCCAGCAGCTTAGAACAGGCAAATCAGCCCCAGCATTTT. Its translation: CASSLEQANQPQHF.

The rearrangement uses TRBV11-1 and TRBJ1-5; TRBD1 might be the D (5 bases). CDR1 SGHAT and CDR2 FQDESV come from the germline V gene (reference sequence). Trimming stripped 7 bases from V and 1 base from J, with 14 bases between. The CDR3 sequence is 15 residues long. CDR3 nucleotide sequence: TGTGCCAGCATCCGACTCCGGGACAGCAATCAGCCCCAGCATTTT. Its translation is CASIRLRDSNQPQHF.

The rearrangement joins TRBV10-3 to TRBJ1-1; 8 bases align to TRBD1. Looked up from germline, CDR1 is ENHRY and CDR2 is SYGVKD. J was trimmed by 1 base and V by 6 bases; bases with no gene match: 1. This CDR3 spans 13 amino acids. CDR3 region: CAIRGQENTEAFF. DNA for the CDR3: TGTGCCATCAGGGGACAGGAGAACACTGAAGCTTTCTTT.